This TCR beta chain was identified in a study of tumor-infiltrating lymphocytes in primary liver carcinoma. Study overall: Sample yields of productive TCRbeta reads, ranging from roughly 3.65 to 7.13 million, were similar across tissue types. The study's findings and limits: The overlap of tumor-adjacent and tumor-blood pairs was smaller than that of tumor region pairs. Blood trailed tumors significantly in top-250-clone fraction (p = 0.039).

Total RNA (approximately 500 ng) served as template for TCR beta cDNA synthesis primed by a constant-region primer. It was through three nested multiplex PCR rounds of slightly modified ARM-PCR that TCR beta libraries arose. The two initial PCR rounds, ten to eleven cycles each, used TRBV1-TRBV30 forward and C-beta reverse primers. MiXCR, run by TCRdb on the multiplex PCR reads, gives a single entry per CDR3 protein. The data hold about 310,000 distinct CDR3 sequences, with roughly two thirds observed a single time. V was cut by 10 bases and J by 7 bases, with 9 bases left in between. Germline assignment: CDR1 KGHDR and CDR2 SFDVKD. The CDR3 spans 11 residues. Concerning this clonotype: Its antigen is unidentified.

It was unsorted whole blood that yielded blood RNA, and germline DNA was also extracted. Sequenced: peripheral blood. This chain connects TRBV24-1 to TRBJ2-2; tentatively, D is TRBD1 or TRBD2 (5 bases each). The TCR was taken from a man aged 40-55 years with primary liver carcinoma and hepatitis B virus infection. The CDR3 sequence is CATRGVGELFF. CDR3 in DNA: TGTGCCACGAGAGGGGTCGGGGAGCTGTTTTTT.